A selection of T cell receptor beta chains follows, all from one sample in a study of CXCR3-negative and CXCR3-positive naive CD8 T cells. Reprocessing the 5' RACE reads, TCRdb reports a single entry for every CDR3 protein and omits DNA. Its clone listing holds roughly 110,000 distinct CDR3 sequences. What was sequenced was naive CXCR3+ CD8+ T cells from blood. The receptors here all came from a human donor in good health. Some clones in this sample may be carry-over from other donors' samples. The CDR3 runs from the conserved cysteine through the conserved F or W. Fields, in order: J gene, V gene, CDR3 protein.

TRBJ1-6 TRBV28 CASSRERSSYNSPLHF
TRBJ2-3 TRBV27 CASSFQGFVGLPKTDTQYF
TRBJ2-1 TRBV10-3 CAIGSPLTGGQDNEQFF
TRBJ1-2 TRBV12-3/TRBV12-4 CASSSQDRGYGYTF
TRBJ2-1 TRBV29-1 CSVGGSQIYNEQFF
TRBJ2-5 TRBV7-9 CASSWTETQYF
TRBJ2-1 TRBV10-3 CPIKKGLNEQFF
TRBJ1-5 TRBV5-1 CASSLAPGEGNQPQHF
TRBJ2-5 TRBV21-1 CASSTTGGQGASETQYF
TRBJ2-1 TRBV29-1 CSVNAGGNEQFF
TRBJ2-2 TRBV7-9 CASSFGTGELFF